A selection of T cell receptor beta chains follows, all from one sample in a study of shared clonotypes between healthy human individuals. The method was immunoSEQ multiplex PCR; TCRdb's version includes in-frame clones alone and lacks a portion of them. The sample holds roughly 700,000 clones, less than 85% seen once. Sequenced sample: memory CD4+ T cells sorted from blood. Receptors originate from a woman aged 25 to 45 in good health. CDR3s include the opening cysteine and the closing phenylalanine or tryptophan. D genes are given only for firm matches. The listing skips clone size in some rows; elsewhere it reads once, few, many or a size class.

TRBV6-6	NA	TRBJ2-1	NA	TGTGCCAGCAGTTACCGGGGGTCTCTCTCCGTCGAGCAGTTCTTC	CASSYRGSLSVEQFF
TRBV30	NA	TRBJ1-1	NA	TGTGCCTGGAGTGCGATCATGATGAACACTGAAGCTTTCTTT	CAWSAIMMNTEAFF
TRBV18	NA	TRBJ1-2	TRBD1	TGTGCCAGCTCACGTGGACAGGGAAACACCTTC	CASSRGQGNTF
TRBV5-1	NA	TRBJ2-7	NA	TGCGCCAGCAGGGCCGTTCCTGGTACTTACGAGCAGTACTTC	CASRAVPGTYEQYF
TRBV15	once	TRBJ1-1	NA	TGTGCCACCAGCAGAGATCTGGGCGGGTTGAACACTGAAGCTTTCTTT	CATSRDLGGLNTEAFF
TRBV27	few	TRBJ1-5	NA	TGTGCCAGCAGTGCAACGGGGGCCGGCAATCAGCCCCAGCATTTT	CASSATGAGNQPQHF
TRBV9	few	TRBJ2-5	NA	TGTGCCAGCAGCAGCGTGAAACAGAGGGGCCGAGAGACCCAGTACTTC	CASSSVKQRGRETQYF
TRBV5-1	NA	TRBJ2-1	NA	TGCGCCAGCAGCTTTGGGGGTCTTGACAGCAATGAGCAGTTCTTC	CASSFGGLDSNEQFF
TRBV19	NA	TRBJ1-5	TRBD1	TGTGCCAGTAGTATAGGGACAGGGCATCAGCCCCAGCATTTT	CASSIGTGHQPQHF
TRBV12-5	NA	TRBJ2-3	TRBD2	TGTGCTAGATCGTTTGGGGGAGGGGACACAGATACGCAGTATTTT	CARSFGGGDTDTQYF
TRBV5-6	many	TRBJ1-1	TRBD1	TGTGCCAGCAGCTTGGATAACAGGGGGAACACTGAAGCTTTCTTT	CASSLDNRGNTEAFF
TRBV20-1	NA	TRBJ1-5	NA	TGCAGTGCTAGAGGATTTAAGCCCCAGCATTTT	CSARGFKPQHF
TRBV4-2	NA	TRBJ2-7	TRBD2	TGTGCCAGCAGCCCGGGACTAGCGGGAGACCCCTACGAGCAGTACTTC	CASSPGLAGDPYEQYF
TRBV6-1	NA	TRBJ2-5	NA	TGTGCCAGCAGGATACTAGATTGGGGAGAGACCCAGTACTTC	CASRILDWGETQYF
TRBV7-9	NA	TRBJ2-3	TRBD1	TGTGCCAGCAGCTCAGGGGGCTGGGATACGCAGTATTTT	CASSSGGWDTQYF
TRBV11-3	NA	TRBJ1-4	NA	TGTGCCAGCAGCTTGGCCTATGAAAAACTGTTTTTT	CASSLAYEKLFF
TRBV19	many	TRBJ1-5	NA	TGTGCCAGTAGGGGGACACTCACCAATCAGCCCCAGCATTTT	CASRGTLTNQPQHF
TRBV30	NA	TRBJ1-1	NA	TGTGCCTGGAGTTATAGTCACGCGAACACTGAAGCTTTCTTT	CAWSYSHANTEAFF
TRBV29-1	NA	TRBJ2-7	NA	TGCAGCGTTGCGCGGGATTCCTACGAGCAGTACTTC	CSVARDSYEQYF
TRBV28	NA	TRBJ1-2	TRBD1	TGTGCCAGCAGTACGCGGGACAGGGGGAACTATGGCTACACCTTC	CASSTRDRGNYGYTF
TRBV27	NA	TRBJ1-2	NA	TGTGCCAGCAGTACTCTCTCCGGTGGACAGACAAACTATGGCTACACCTTC	CASSTLSGGQTNYGYTF
TRBV6-1	NA	TRBJ1-2	TRBD1	TGTGCCAGCGGAATATCCGGGACAGGGCTCGGCTACACCTTC	CASGISGTGLGYTF
TRBV27	few	TRBJ2-1	TRBD2	TGTGCCAGCAGACCGGGACTAGCGGGAGGCTCCTACAATGAGCAGTTCTTC	CASRPGLAGGSYNEQFF
TRBV2	NA	TRBJ2-7	TRBD1	TGTGCCAGCAGCCGGGACAGGGTCTACGAGCAGTACTTC	CASSRDRVYEQYF
TRBV15	NA	TRBJ2-7	NA	TGTGCCCTCCCGCAGGTGATTCTTAAGCCCTACGAGCAGTACTTC	CALPQVILKPYEQYF
TRBV5-6	NA	TRBJ1-1	NA	TGTGCCAGCAGCTTAAAAAGGAACACCGAAGCTTTCTTT	CASSLKRNTEAFF
TRBV27	NA	TRBJ2-7	NA	TGTGCCAGCAGTCCATGGGGACGGACCTACGAGCAGTACTTC	CASSPWGRTYEQYF
TRBV5-1	NA	TRBJ2-1	NA	TGCGCCAGCAGCTTGGATCGGGCCGACTACAATGAGCAGTTCTTC	CASSLDRADYNEQFF
TRBV11-2	NA	TRBJ2-5	NA	TGTGCCAGCACCATCAACCCCGGGACCCAGTACTTC	CASTINPGTQYF
TRBV30	once	TRBJ1-1	NA	TGTGCCGCAGGGGTTGCTAAAGCTTTCTTT	CAAGVAKAFF
TRBV7-9	NA	TRBJ2-3	NA	TGTGCCAGCAGCTTAGCTAGCACAGATACGCAGTATTTT	CASSLASTDTQYF
TRBV19	NA	TRBJ1-2	NA	TGTGCCAGTAGTCCAGGGGTTGGCTATGGCTACACCTTC	CASSPGVGYGYTF
TRBV19	NA	TRBJ1-1	TRBD1	TGTGCCAGTAGTACCCAGGGGGACACTGAAGCTTTCTTT	CASSTQGDTEAFF
TRBV25-1	NA	TRBJ2-7	NA	TGTGCCAGCAGTGAAGCTTCGGGGGCCGAGCAGTACTTC	CASSEASGAEQYF
TRBV5-1	NA	TRBJ2-1	TRBD2	TGCGCCAGCAGCCGGACTAGCGGACTGTTGTCCTACAATGAGCAGTTCTTC	CASSRTSGLLSYNEQFF
TRBV11-2	once	TRBJ1-2	TRBD1	TGTGCCAGCAGCTTAACAGGGGGCTTCGTCTATGGCTACACCTTC	CASSLTGGFVYGYTF
TRBV6-1	NA	TRBJ2-2	NA	TGTGCCAGCAGTGGTCAAGGCAGGGCAGCTACCGGGGAGCTGTTTTTT	CASSGQGRAATGELFF
TRBV27	NA	TRBJ2-1	NA	TGTGCCAGCAGTTCCGGGGTCACGGGGGATGAGCAGTTCTTC	CASSSGVTGDEQFF
TRBV27	NA	TRBJ2-3	TRBD2	TGTGCCAGCAGTCCAATGGGGCTAGCGGGCACAGATACGCAGTATTTT	CASSPMGLAGTDTQYF
TRBV5-4	NA	TRBJ2-3	NA	TGTGCCAGCAGCTTAAGGACGGGGAGCACAGATACGCAGTATTTT	CASSLRTGSTDTQYF
TRBV6-1	NA	TRBJ2-5	TRBD2	TGTGCCAGCAGTGAAAGTGCGGGAGGGGCTAGCGGGAGAGAGACCCAGTACTTC	CASSESAGGASGRETQYF
TRBV5-6	NA	TRBJ1-5	TRBD1	TGTGCCAGCAGCCTAGGGACAGGGTGGATTCAGCCCCAGCATTTT	CASSLGTGWIQPQHF